The present T cell receptor (beta chain) was sequenced within a study of PD-L1 blockade in urothelial cancer. Study findings and constraints: At the 3-week point, tumor-associated blood clones expanded more in durable-benefit patients.

Regarding this clone: Its antigen remains unknown.

Trimming shortened V by 5 bases and J by 7 bases, and 9 bases separated the two germline ends. This CDR3 spans 12 amino acids. Germline V lookup: CDR1 ENHRY, CDR2 SYGVKD. Sequencing was performed with immunoSEQ multiplex PCR; in TCRdb, only in-frame clones are kept and a portion is missing. The sample holds some 52,000 clones, roughly 77% seen once. Locally advanced or metastatic urothelial carcinoma affected all patients. Individual patients had between 1 and 8 samples, taken pretreatment and on-treatment. This chain uses TRBV10-3 with TRBJ2-1, with D possibly TRBD2 on 6 matching bases. Sequenced here: PBMCs, sampled around atezolizumab (anti-PD-L1) treatment. This receptor was identified in a man in his 70s with urothelial cancer. The CDR3 coding sequence is TGTGCCATCAGTTCAAGCGGGAATGAGCAGTTCTTC. Its protein product is CAISSSGNEQFF.